This T cell receptor beta chain was recorded in a study of T cell responses to AZD1222 COVID-19 vaccine. Study-level points and caveats: Regions left unmutated in variants are reportedly the target of nearly half of spike-specific TCRs. Without day 14 samples, only post-peak T cell repertoires were studied.

The V gene end was trimmed by 7 bases and the J gene end by 5 bases; junction bases not matched to a gene: 10. The CDR3 length is 15 residues. The germline V gene encodes CDR1 LNHDA and CDR2 SQIVND (reference sequence). The assay was immunoSEQ multiplex PCR, and TCRdb's table has in-frame clones only and misses some. The sample has nearly 95,000 clones; 85% to 90% are singletons. To note about this clone: Its antigen is unidentified.

Specimen: peripheral blood, collected 28 days after the second AZD1222 dose. This rearrangement joins TRBV19 to TRBJ1-1, with TRBD1 identical over 10 bases. This receptor was taken from an adult who received the AZD1222 COVID-19 vaccine. The CDR3 DNA is TGTGCCAGTACCGATCAGACAGGGGGCTATACTGAAGCTTTCTTT. Translation: CASTDQTGGYTEAFF.